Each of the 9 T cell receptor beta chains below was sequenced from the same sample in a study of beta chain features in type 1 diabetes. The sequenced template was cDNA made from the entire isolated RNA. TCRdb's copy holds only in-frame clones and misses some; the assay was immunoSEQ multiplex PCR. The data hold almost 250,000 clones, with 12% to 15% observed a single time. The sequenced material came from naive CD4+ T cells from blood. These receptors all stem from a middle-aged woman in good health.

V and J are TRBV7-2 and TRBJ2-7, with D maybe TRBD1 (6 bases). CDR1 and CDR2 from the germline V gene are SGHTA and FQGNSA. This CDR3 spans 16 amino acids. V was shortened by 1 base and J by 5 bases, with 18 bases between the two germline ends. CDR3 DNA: TGTGCCAGCAGCTTAGAGCCGGCAGGGGTGACACACGAGCAGTACTTC. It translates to CASSLEPAGVTHEQYF.

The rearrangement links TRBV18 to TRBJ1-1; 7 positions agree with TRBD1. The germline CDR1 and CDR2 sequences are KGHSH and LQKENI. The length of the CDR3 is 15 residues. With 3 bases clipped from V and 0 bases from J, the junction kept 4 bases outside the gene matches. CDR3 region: CASSPQGVMNTEAFF. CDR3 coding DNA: TGTGCCAGCTCACCCCAGGGGGTCATGAACACTGAAGCTTTCTTT.

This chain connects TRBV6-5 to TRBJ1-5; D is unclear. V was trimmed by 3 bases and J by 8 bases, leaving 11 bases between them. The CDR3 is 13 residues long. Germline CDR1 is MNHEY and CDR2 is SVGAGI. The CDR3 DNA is TGTGCCAGCAGTTATCGGCCCGGGGAGCCCCAGCATTTT. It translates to CASSYRPGEPQHF.

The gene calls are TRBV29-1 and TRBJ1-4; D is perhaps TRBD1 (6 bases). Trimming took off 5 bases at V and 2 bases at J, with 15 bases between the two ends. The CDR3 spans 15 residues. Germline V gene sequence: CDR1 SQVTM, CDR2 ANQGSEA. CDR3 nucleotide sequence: TGCAGCGTTTTCTCCCCCACAGGGACTAATGAAAAACTGTTTTTT. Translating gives CSVFSPTGTNEKLFF.

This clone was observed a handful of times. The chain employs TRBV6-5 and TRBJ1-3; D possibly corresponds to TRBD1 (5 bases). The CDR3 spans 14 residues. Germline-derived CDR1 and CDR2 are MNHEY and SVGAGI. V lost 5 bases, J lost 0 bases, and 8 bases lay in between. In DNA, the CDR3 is TGTGCCAGCAGTGAGGACAACTCTGGAAACACCATATATTTT. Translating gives CASSEDNSGNTIYF.

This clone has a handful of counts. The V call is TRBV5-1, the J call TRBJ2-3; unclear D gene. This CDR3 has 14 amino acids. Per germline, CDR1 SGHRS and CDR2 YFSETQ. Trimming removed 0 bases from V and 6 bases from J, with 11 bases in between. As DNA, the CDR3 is TGCGCCAGCAGCTTGGGAGGAGTGCTTGATACGCAGTATTTT. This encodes CASSLGGVLDTQYF. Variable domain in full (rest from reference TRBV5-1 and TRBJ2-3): KAGVTQTPRYLIKTRGQQVTLSCSPISGHRSVSWYQQTPGQGLQFLFEYFSETQRNKGNFPGRFSGRQFSNSRSEMNVSTLELGDSALYLCASSLGGVLDTQYFGPGTRLTVL.

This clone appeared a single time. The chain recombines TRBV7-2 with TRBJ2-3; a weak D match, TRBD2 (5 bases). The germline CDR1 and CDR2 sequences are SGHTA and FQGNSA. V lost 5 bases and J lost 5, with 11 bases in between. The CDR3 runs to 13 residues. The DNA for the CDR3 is TGTGCCAGCAGCCCCACTAGGGAAGATACGCAGTATTTT. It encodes CASSPTREDTQYF. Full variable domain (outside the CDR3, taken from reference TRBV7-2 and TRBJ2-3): GAGVSQSPSNKVTEKGKDVELRCDPISGHTALYWYRQSLGQGLEFLIYFQGNSAPDKSGLPSDRFSAERTGGSVSTLTIQRTQQEDSAVYLCASSPTREDTQYFGPGTRLTVL.

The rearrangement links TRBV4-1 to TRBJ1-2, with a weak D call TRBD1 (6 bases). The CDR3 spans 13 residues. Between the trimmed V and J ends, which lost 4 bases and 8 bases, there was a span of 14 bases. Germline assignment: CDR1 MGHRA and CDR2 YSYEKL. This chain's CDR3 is CASSPPRGSGYTF. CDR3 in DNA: TGCGCCAGCAGCCCCCCGAGGGGGTCCGGCTACACCTTC.

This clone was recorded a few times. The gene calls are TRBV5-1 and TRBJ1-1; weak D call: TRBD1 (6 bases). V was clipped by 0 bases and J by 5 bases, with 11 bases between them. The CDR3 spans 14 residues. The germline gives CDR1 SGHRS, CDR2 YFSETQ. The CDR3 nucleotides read TGCGCCAGCAGCTTGGCAGGGGCTGAAACTGAAGCTTTCTTT. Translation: CASSLAGAETEAFF.